This TCR beta chain was identified during a study of T cells in Graves' hyperthyroidism and ophthalmopathy. In the study overall: Before treatment of any kind, peripheral blood was taken at initial diagnosis. Study outcomes and limitations: The model forecast ophthalmopathy, anticipating it by a median around 6.9 months before onset.

Stable Graves' hyperthyroidism meant no ophthalmopathy progression within 18 months. Patients were excluded for uncontrolled infection, other autoimmune disease, pregnancy or lactation. V lost 6 bases and J lost 4, with 18 bases in between. The CDR3 runs 14 residues. Germline CDR1 DFQATT, CDR2 SNEGSKA (reference sequence). Amplification yielded TCR beta CDR3 regions, with RNA transcripts as the source. HTBI primers were employed in a first-round RT-PCR of the TCR CDR3. One entry per CDR3 protein, called by TCRdb with MiXCR from the multiplex PCR reads. The sample comprises around 600,000 distinct CDR3 sequences, approximately 14% of which are singletons, and around 7.5% rests with the top ten. In this sample, this clonotype turned up many times. No antigen is known for it.

Sequencing was done on a sample of blood. The genes are TRBV20-1 and TRBJ1-1, with D possibly matching TRBD1 (5 bases). This TCR was sampled from a woman in her 30s with Graves' hyperthyroidism. The CDR3, as DNA: TGCAGTGCCAGCTCAGAGGGGCGGATCACTGAAGCTTTCTTT. It specifies CSASSEGRITEAFF.